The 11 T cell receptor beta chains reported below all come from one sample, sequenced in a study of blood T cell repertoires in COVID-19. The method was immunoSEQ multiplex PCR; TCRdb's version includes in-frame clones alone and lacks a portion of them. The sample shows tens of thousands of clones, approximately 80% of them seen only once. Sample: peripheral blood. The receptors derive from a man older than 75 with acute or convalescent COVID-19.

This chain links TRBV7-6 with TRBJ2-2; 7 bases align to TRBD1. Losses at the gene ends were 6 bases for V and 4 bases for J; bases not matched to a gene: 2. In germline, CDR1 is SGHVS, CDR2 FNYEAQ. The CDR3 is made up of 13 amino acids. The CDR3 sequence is CASRAGGTGELFF. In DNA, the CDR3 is TGTGCCAGCAGAGCAGGGGGCACCGGGGAGCTGTTTTTT.

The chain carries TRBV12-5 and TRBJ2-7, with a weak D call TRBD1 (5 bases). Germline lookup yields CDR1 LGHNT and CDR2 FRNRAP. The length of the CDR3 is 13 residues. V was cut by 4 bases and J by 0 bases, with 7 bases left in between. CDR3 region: CASGSTVSYEQYF. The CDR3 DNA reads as TGTGCTAGTGGTTCGACAGTCTCCTACGAGCAGTACTTC.

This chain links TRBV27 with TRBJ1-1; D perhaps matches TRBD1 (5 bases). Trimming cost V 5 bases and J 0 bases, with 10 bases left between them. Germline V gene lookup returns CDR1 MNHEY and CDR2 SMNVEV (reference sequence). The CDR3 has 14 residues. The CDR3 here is CASSPRQMNTEAFF. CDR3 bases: TGTGCCAGCAGTCCCCGACAGATGAACACTGAAGCTTTCTTT.

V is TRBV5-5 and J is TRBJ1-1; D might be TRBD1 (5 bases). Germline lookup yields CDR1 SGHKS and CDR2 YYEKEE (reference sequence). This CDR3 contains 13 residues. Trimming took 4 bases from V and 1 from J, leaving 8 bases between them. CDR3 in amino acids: CASSNGQNTEAFF. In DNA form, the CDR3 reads TGTGCCAGCAGCAATGGACAGAACACTGAAGCTTTCTTT.

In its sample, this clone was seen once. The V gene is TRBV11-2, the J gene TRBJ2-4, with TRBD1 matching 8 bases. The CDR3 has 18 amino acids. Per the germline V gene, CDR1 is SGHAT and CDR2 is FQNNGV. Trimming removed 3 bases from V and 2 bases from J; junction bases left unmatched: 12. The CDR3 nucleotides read TGTGCCAGCAGCTTTAAGAGGGGACAGGCGATAACCAAAAACATTCAGTACTTC. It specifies CASSFKRGQAITKNIQYF.

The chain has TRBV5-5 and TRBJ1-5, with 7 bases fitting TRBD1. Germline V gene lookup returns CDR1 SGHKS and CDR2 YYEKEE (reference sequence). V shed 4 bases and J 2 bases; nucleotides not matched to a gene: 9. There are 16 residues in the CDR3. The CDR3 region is CASSPGTAYRNQPQHF. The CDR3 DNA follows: TGTGCCAGCAGCCCCGGGACAGCATACCGCAATCAGCCCCAGCATTTT.

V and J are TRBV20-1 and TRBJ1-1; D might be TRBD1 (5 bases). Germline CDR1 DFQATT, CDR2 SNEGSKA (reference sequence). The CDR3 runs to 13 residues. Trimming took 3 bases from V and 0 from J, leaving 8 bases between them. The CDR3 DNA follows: TGCAGTGCTAGTGACAGTTTGAACACTGAAGCTTTCTTT. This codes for CSASDSLNTEAFF.

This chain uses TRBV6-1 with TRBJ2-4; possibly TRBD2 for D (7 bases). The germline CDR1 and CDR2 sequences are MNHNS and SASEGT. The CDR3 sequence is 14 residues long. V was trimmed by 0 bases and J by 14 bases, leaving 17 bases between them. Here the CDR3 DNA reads TGTGCCAGCAGTGAAGCGATGATAGGGGGGGCCAAGTACTTC. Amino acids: CASSEAMIGGAKYF.

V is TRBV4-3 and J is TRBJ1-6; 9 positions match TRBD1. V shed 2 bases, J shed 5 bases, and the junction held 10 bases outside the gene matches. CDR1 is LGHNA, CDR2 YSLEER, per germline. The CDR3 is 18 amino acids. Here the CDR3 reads CASSQPRQGEGHNSPLHF. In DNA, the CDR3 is TGCGCCAGCAGCCAACCTCGACAGGGGGAAGGACATAATTCACCCCTCCACTTT.

In DNA, the CDR3 is TGTGCCAGCAGTAAGGACACAGGGGGCAACACTGAAGCTTTCTTT. Translating it yields CASSKDTGGNTEAFF. V is TRBV2 and J is TRBJ1-1, with 9 bases fitting TRBD1. Germline V gene sequence: CDR1 SNHLY, CDR2 FYNNEI. V was pared by 5 bases and J by 2 bases, with 6 bases of the junction left unmatched. There are 15 residues in the CDR3.

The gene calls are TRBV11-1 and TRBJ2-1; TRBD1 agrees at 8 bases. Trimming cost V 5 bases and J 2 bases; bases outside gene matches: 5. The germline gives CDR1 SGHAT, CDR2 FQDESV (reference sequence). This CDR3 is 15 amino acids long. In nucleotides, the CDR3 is TGTGCCAGCAGCAAAAACAGGGGGACCTACAATGAGCAGTTCTTC. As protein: CASSKNRGTYNEQFF. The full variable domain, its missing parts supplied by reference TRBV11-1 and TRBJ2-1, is EAEVAQSPRYKITEKSQAVAFWCDPISGHATLYWYRQILGQGPELLVQFQDESVVDDSQLPKDRFSAERLKGVDSTLKIQPAELGDSAMYLCASSKNRGTYNEQFFGPGTRLTVL.